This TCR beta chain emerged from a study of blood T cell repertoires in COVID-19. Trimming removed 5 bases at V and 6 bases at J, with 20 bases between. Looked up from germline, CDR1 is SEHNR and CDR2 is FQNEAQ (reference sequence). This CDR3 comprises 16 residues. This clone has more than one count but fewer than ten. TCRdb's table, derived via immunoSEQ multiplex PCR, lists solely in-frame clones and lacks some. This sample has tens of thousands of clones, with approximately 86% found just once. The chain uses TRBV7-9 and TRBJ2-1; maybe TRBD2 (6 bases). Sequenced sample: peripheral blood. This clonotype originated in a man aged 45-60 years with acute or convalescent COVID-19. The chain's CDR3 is CASSLNSGLTGNEQFF. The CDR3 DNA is TGTGCCAGCAGCCTCAATAGCGGCCTCACGGGCAATGAGCAGTTCTTC.